A selection of T cell receptor beta chains follows, all from one sample in a study of blood T cells in healthy people across ages. TCRdb re-called the 5' RACE reads with MiXCR, one entry per CDR3 protein. Of 1,500,000 or so distinct CDR3 sequences listed, roughly 60% are singletons. Sequencing was carried out using blood. Receptor source: a man between 18 and 29 years old in good health. Both conserved end residues are part of each CDR3. D genes are given only for firm matches. Some rows have no size entry. The others give once, few or many, or a class for an expanded clone.

.	15	TRBV27	TRBD2	TRBJ2-1	CASAAGTSVYNEQFF	TGTGCCAGCGCGGCCGGGACTAGTGTCTACAATGAGCAGTTCTTC
once	17	TRBV6-5	.	TRBJ2-7	CASSFGGGSGLPYEQYF	TGTGCCAGCAGTTTTGGTGGGGGGTCAGGGCTTCCCTACGAGCAGTACTTC
.	16	TRBV5-1	.	TRBJ2-6	CARSFGQASGANVLTF	TGCGCCAGAAGCTTCGGGCAGGCCTCTGGGGCCAACGTCCTGACTTTC
.	13	TRBV7-9	TRBD1	TRBJ1-5	CASSWQGEQPQHF	TGTGCCAGCAGCTGGCAGGGGGAACAGCCCCAGCATTTT
.	16	TRBV6-5	.	TRBJ1-1	CASSYGRYQGNTEAFF	TGTGCCAGCAGTTACGGTCGTTACCAGGGAAACACTGAAGCTTTCTTT
.	12	TRBV6-6	.	TRBJ2-5	CASLSGRETQYF	TGTGCCAGCCTGTCCGGGAGAGAGACCCAGTACTTC
few	15	TRBV29-1	.	TRBJ1-2	CSVEDPGAANYGYTF	TGCAGCGTTGAAGATCCGGGGGCGGCTAACTATGGCTACACCTTC
.	14	TRBV14	.	TRBJ1-6	CASSQEFYNSPLHF	TGTGCCAGCAGCCAAGAGTTCTATAATTCACCCCTCCACTTT
.	16	TRBV4-1	.	TRBJ2-5	CASSQTSNNVGETQYF	TGCGCCAGCAGCCAAACATCCAACAACGTAGGAGAGACCCAGTACTTC
few	16	TRBV4-1	TRBD2	TRBJ2-1	CASSGGLGLAGSEQFF	TGCGCCAGCAGCGGAGGGTTGGGACTAGCGGGTAGTGAGCAGTTCTTC
.	11	TRBV12-5	.	TRBJ2-5	CASATVETQYF	TGTGCTAGTGCCACTGTGGAGACCCAGTACTTC
few	15	TRBV4-1	TRBD2	TRBJ2-3	CASSSIAGATNTQYF	TGCGCCAGCAGCTCTATAGCGGGGGCCACCAATACGCAGTATTTT
.	13	TRBV6-5	TRBD1	TRBJ2-4	CASGRDRGNIQYF	TGTGCCAGCGGGCGCGACAGGGGAAACATTCAGTACTTC
few	17	TRBV9	TRBD2	TRBJ2-3	CASSLRLAGEVADTQYF	TGTGCCAGCAGCCTCCGACTAGCGGGAGAGGTAGCCGATACGCAGTATTTT
.	16	TRBV6-1	.	TRBJ2-3	CASSEAGTPRGDTQYF	TGTGCCAGCAGTGAAGCGGGGACTCCCAGGGGAGATACGCAGTATTTT
.	15	TRBV10-3	TRBD1	TRBJ2-7	CAISDGTGTNGEQYF	TGTGCCATCAGTGACGGGACAGGCACGAACGGCGAGCAGTACTTC
.	16	TRBV25-1	.	TRBJ1-2	CASSPETGQGIGGYTF	TGTGCCAGCAGTCCCGAGACGGGGCAGGGGATCGGTGGCTACACCTTC
.	14	TRBV7-8	.	TRBJ2-6	CASSLVYGANVLTF	TGTGCCAGCAGCTTAGTATATGGGGCCAACGTCCTGACTTTC
.	14	TRBV5-8	.	TRBJ2-7	CAGVKREWYGEQYF	TGTGCCGGGGTTAAGAGGGAGTGGTACGGCGAGCAGTACTTC
.	14	TRBV29-1	.	TRBJ2-7	CSVDGGVAYNEQYF	TGCAGCGTCGACGGAGGGGTGGCCTACAATGAGCAGTACTTC
.	16	TRBV12-3/TRBV12-4	TRBD2	TRBJ2-4	CASSLRGGGVGDIQYF	TGTGCCAGCAGCCTCCGGGGGGGAGGAGTCGGGGACATTCAGTACTTC
few	15	TRBV11-1	.	TRBJ2-6	CASSVTWAGANVLTF	TGTGCCAGCAGCGTTACCTGGGCTGGGGCCAACGTCCTGACTTTC
.	15	TRBV5-5	TRBD1	TRBJ1-1	CASSWDGQGDAEAFF	TGTGCCAGCAGCTGGGACGGACAGGGTGACGCTGAAGCTTTCTTT
.	19	TRBV7-6	TRBD2	TRBJ2-7	CASSQQPYSPGLANYEQYF	TGTGCCAGCAGCCAGCAACCCTATTCACCGGGACTAGCTAACTACGAGCAGTACTTC
few	15	TRBV12-3/TRBV12-4	TRBD2	TRBJ2-5	CASSFGTSGLGTQYF	TGTGCCAGCAGTTTCGGGACTAGCGGATTGGGGACCCAGTACTTC
.	15	TRBV25-1	.	TRBJ2-3	CASSEMAFSTDTQYF	TGTGCCAGCAGTGAAATGGCTTTCAGCACAGATACGCAGTATTTT
.	15	TRBV4-3	TRBD1	TRBJ1-5	CASSQDGQGFQPQHF	TGCGCCAGCAGCCAAGATGGACAGGGATTTCAGCCCCAGCATTTT
.	16	TRBV14	TRBD2	TRBJ2-3	CASSYGLAGVWDTQYF	TGTGCCAGCAGCTACGGACTAGCGGGAGTATGGGATACGCAGTATTTT
.	13	TRBV3-1	TRBD1	TRBJ1-1	CASEMGQGTEAFF	TGTGCCAGCGAAATGGGACAGGGGACTGAAGCTTTCTTT
.	15	TRBV13	.	TRBJ2-1	CASSPTTGSYNEQFF	TGTGCCAGCAGCCCCACGACCGGCTCCTACAATGAGCAGTTCTTC
few	17	TRBV27	TRBD2	TRBJ2-7	CASSLRALTGGLNEQYF	TGTGCCAGCAGTTTACGAGCCCTCACGGGAGGGCTCAATGAGCAGTACTTC
.	16	TRBV12-3/TRBV12-4	TRBD2	TRBJ2-3	CASSFGASGNTDTQYF	TGTGCCAGCAGTTTCGGGGCTAGCGGAAACACAGATACGCAGTATTTT
few	15	TRBV27	.	TRBJ1-5	CASSLMGKGNQPQHF	TGTGCCAGCAGTTTAATGGGGAAGGGCAATCAGCCCCAGCATTTT
.	16	TRBV12-3/TRBV12-4	.	TRBJ2-7	CASSLAGLGRLYEQYF	TGTGCCAGCAGTTTAGCGGGCTTAGGCCGGCTCTACGAGCAGTACTTC
.	17	TRBV20-1	TRBD1	TRBJ1-2	CSAPARGGRPSNYGYTF	TGCAGTGCTCCCGCCAGGGGGGGTCGCCCATCTAACTATGGCTACACCTTC
few	18	TRBV27	.	TRBJ2-4	CASSLGEGQARAKNIQYF	TGTGCCAGCAGTCTGGGGGAGGGACAGGCCCGAGCCAAAAACATTCAGTACTTC
.	14	TRBV27	.	TRBJ2-5	CASTHNGDCETQYF	TGTGCCAGCACCCACAACGGTGACTGTGAGACCCAGTACTTC
.	15	TRBV7-9	TRBD1	TRBJ1-2	CASSTRGQETYGYTF	TGTGCCAGCAGCACGAGGGGACAGGAGACTTATGGCTACACCTTC
.	16	TRBV15	TRBD1	TRBJ2-5	CATSSTGTGYQETQYF	TGTGCCACCAGCAGTACCGGGACAGGGTACCAAGAGACCCAGTACTTC
few	12	TRBV2	TRBD1	TRBJ1-2	CAKGQGEGGYTF	TGTGCCAAAGGACAGGGGGAAGGTGGCTACACCTTC
.	13	TRBV7-7	.	TRBJ2-1	CASSPRGGVEQFF	TGTGCCAGCAGCCCCAGGGGAGGTGTTGAGCAGTTCTTC
.	15	TRBV12-3/TRBV12-4	.	TRBJ2-2	CASSLVTANTGELFF	TGTGCCAGCAGTTTAGTTACCGCAAACACCGGGGAGCTGTTTTTT
few	13	TRBV6-6	.	TRBJ1-2	CASSITDIQGYTF	TGTGCCAGCAGTATCACAGACATTCAGGGCTACACCTTC
.	17	TRBV10-3	TRBD1	TRBJ2-7	CAISESRAGGYMREQYF	TGTGCCATCAGTGAGTCGAGGGCAGGGGGCTATATGAGGGAGCAGTACTTC
few	14	TRBV11-2	.	TRBJ2-1	CASSLGLGYNEQFF	TGTGCCAGCAGCTTAGGTCTGGGCTACAATGAGCAGTTCTTC
.	16	TRBV10-1	.	TRBJ2-6	CASSDGGFSGANVLTF	TGCGCCAGCAGTGATGGAGGCTTCTCTGGGGCCAACGTCCTGACTTTC